Below, 27 T cell receptor beta chains from the same sample are listed, as sequenced in a study of shared clonotypes between healthy human individuals. Naive CD8 cells comprised CD45RO-negative, CCR7-positively selected cells, excluding terminally differentiated effector memory CD45RA+ cells. Profiled with immunoSEQ multiplex PCR; TCRdb holds only in-frame clones, not every one. This table holds 1.5 million to 2.5 million clones, approximately 95% found once. The source material was naive CD8+ T cells sorted from blood. The receptors originated from a man aged 18 to 29 in good health.

The sample holds one count of this clone. The chain carries TRBV14 and TRBJ1-4; no reliable D call. Trimming cost V 0 bases and J 6 bases, with 11 bases left between them. Germline loops: CDR1 SGHDN, CDR2 FVKESK. The CDR3 totals 15 residues. The CDR3 DNA follows: TGTGCCAGCAGCCAAGATGAGGCGGAGGATGAAAAACTGTTTTTT. Encoded protein: CASSQDEAEDEKLFF.

This clone was recorded only once. This chain links TRBV30 with TRBJ1-6; D ambiguous. The CDR3 has 16 residues. V shed 0 bases and J shed 6 bases, with 15 bases lying between them. Germline V gene sequence: CDR1 GTSNPN, CDR2 SVGIG (reference sequence). The CDR3 protein is CAWSVMSLGFNSPLHF. In nucleotides, the CDR3 is TGTGCCTGGAGTGTAATGTCACTCGGGTTTAATTCACCCCTCCACTTT.

The chain carries TRBV5-4 and TRBJ1-4; 7 bases fit TRBD1. Losses at the gene ends were 4 bases for V and 5 bases for J; bases not matched to a gene: 5. This CDR3 is 14 amino acids long. The germline V gene encodes CDR1 SGHNT and CDR2 YYREEE (reference sequence). The CDR3 region is CASSPRDRNEKLFF. CDR3 sequence (DNA): TGTGCCAGCAGCCCCCGGGACAGAAATGAAAAACTGTTTTTT.

This chain connects TRBV4-1 to TRBJ1-1; D remains unclear. Germline assignment: CDR1 MGHRA and CDR2 YSYEKL. Trimming left V 0 bases short and J 2 bases short, with 10 bases between. This CDR3 is built from 15 residues. Here the CDR3 DNA reads TGCGCCAGCAGCCAAGATTCCCAATCCAACACTGAAGCTTTCTTT. Residues: CASSQDSQSNTEAFF.

This sequence joins TRBV6-5 and TRBJ2-5; D not resolved. The CDR3 totals 12 residues. Trimming stripped 4 bases from V and 2 bases from J, with 5 bases between. Germline V lookup: CDR1 MNHEY, CDR2 SVGAGI. CDR3 amino acids: CASSSIQETQYF. DNA for the CDR3: TGTGCCAGCAGTTCGATTCAAGAGACCCAGTACTTC.

This rearrangement joins TRBV10-3 to TRBJ2-3; D may be TRBD1 or TRBD2 (5 bases each). The germline V gene encodes CDR1 ENHRY and CDR2 SYGVKD. The V and J ends lost 4 bases and 4 bases respectively, with 18 bases between them. This CDR3 is 16 amino acids long. The CDR3: CAISAPPTGTPDTQYF. CDR3 nucleotides: TGTGCCATCAGTGCCCCCCCCACGGGGACGCCAGATACGCAGTATTTT.

The sample holds one count of this clone. The identical CDR3 is also encoded by other nucleotide sequences in the sample. The rearrangement joins TRBV9 to TRBJ1-6, with D unresolved. This CDR3 is built from 12 residues. Trimming took off 0 bases at V and 9 bases at J, with 4 bases between the two ends. CDR1 is SGDLS, CDR2 YYNGEE, per germline. CDR3 residues: CASSVGGSPLHF. The CDR3 DNA reads TGTGCCAGCAGCGTAGGAGGTTCACCCCTCCACTTT. The entire variable domain, with the rest obtained from reference TRBV9 and TRBJ1-6, is as follows: DSGVTQTPKHLITATGQRVTLRCSPRSGDLSVYWYQQSLDQGLQFLIQYYNGEERAKGNILERFSAQQFPDLHSELNLSSLELGDSALYFCASSVGGSPLHFGNGTRLTVT.

The chain links TRBV4-3 to TRBJ2-3, with 8 bases that match TRBD1. V lost 4 bases, J lost 0 bases, and 6 bases stayed unmatched. The CDR3 totals 16 residues. Germline V gene sequence: CDR1 LGHNA, CDR2 YSLEER. CDR3 sequence reads: CASSRLTGASTDTQYF. In DNA form, the CDR3 reads TGCGCCAGCAGCCGACTGACAGGGGCGAGCACAGATACGCAGTATTTT.

This clone occurred once. The CDR3 spells CASSADSPNTGELFF. Here the CDR3 DNA reads TGTGCCAGCAGTGCGGACAGCCCCAACACCGGGGAGCTGTTTTTT. This chain uses TRBV25-1 with TRBJ2-2, with D maybe TRBD1 (6 bases). The CDR3 has 15 residues. V was pared by 4 bases and J by 2 bases, with 11 bases between. Germline CDR1 MGHDK, CDR2 SYGVNS.

J is TRBJ2-7 and V is TRBV19; weak D call: TRBD2 (5 bases). The CDR3 consists of 13 residues. Trimming shortened V by 5 bases and J by 3 bases, and 11 bases separated the two germline ends. CDR1 and CDR2 (germline): LNHDA, SQIVND (reference sequence). The CDR3 sequence: CASSLRVGYEQYF. As DNA, the CDR3 is TGTGCCAGTAGTTTGAGGGTCGGCTACGAGCAGTACTTC.

The chain joins TRBV10-3 to TRBJ2-5; D unresolved. The CDR3 runs 12 residues. Deletions cut 2 bases from V and 3 bases from J, with 4 bases between. Germline V gene sequence: CDR1 ENHRY, CDR2 SYGVKD. CDR3 region: CAISEREETQYF. As DNA, the CDR3 is TGTGCCATCAGTGAGAGGGAAGAGACCCAGTACTTC.

This chain joins TRBV6-6 and TRBJ2-7; 8 nucleotides agree with TRBD1. CDR3 size: 15 residues. Germline CDR1 is MNHNY and CDR2 is SVGAGI (reference sequence). The ends lost 6 bases at V and 2 bases at J; junction bases unmatched: 9. The CDR3 bases are TGTGCCAGCAGCCGGACAGGGAGCGACCCCTACGAGCAGTACTTC. It yields the protein CASSRTGSDPYEQYF.

The chain has TRBV6-1 and TRBJ2-1; maybe TRBD2 (5 bases). The CDR3 is 13 amino acids. V shed 2 bases and J shed 8 bases, with 10 bases lying between them. From germline, CDR1 is MNHNS and CDR2 SASEGT. The DNA for the CDR3 is TGTGCCAGCAGTGAACTACTAGGATATGAGCAGTTCTTC. Translating it yields CASSELLGYEQFF.

This chain uses TRBV7-2 with TRBJ2-7, with D unresolved. The length of the CDR3 is 11 residues. CDR1 and CDR2 (germline): SGHTA, FQGNSA. Trimming cost V 5 bases and J 5 bases, with 7 bases left between them. CDR3: CASSPADEQYF. In DNA form, the CDR3 reads TGTGCCAGCAGCCCAGCAGACGAGCAGTACTTC. Combining the CDR3 with reference TRBV7-2 and TRBJ2-7 gives the whole variable domain GAGVSQSPSNKVTEKGKDVELRCDPISGHTALYWYRQSLGQGLEFLIYFQGNSAPDKSGLPSDRFSAERTGGSVSTLTIQRTQQEDSAVYLCASSPADEQYFGPGTRLTVT.

The rearrangement joins TRBV6-5 to TRBJ2-1; 11 bases map to TRBD2. Losses at the gene ends were 5 bases for V and 5 bases for J; bases not matched to a gene: 5. Germline lookup yields CDR1 MNHEY and CDR2 SVGAGI. This CDR3 is built from 15 residues. The CDR3 spells CASSHGLAGNNEQFF. CDR3 in DNA: TGTGCCAGCAGTCACGGACTAGCGGGCAACAATGAGCAGTTCTTC.

This clone occurred once. The V call is TRBV21-1, the J call TRBJ1-2. TRBV21-1 is a pseudogene. The CDR3 is made up of 17 amino acids. CDR3 coding DNA: TGTGCCAGCAGCACGACGAAAGACAGGAGGGCGTACTATGGCTACACCTTC. Protein: CASSTTKDRRAYYGYTF.

The rearrangement uses TRBV11-2 and TRBJ2-7, with 8 bases that match TRBD1. In germline, CDR1 is SGHAT, CDR2 FQNNGV. The V segment lost 5 bases and the J segment 2 bases; nucleotides outside the gene matches: 8. The CDR3 spans 15 residues. The DNA of the CDR3 is TGTGCCAGCAGCGAAATTGGACAGGGAGCCTACGAGCAGTACTTC. Protein product: CASSEIGQGAYEQYF.

V usage is TRBV2 and J usage is TRBJ2-1; a possible D gene is TRBD2 (7 bases). This CDR3 has 14 amino acids. The germline gives CDR1 SNHLY, CDR2 FYNNEI. V lost 10 bases, J lost 5 bases, and 18 bases lay in between. CDR3 amino acids: CATRGAKLNNEQFF. DNA for the CDR3: TGTGCCACCCGGGGGGCTAAGCTAAACAATGAGCAGTTCTTC.

There are a few counts of this clone. Other nucleotide sequences from this sample produce the same CDR3. V usage is TRBV4-2 and J usage is TRBJ2-7; TRBD2 agrees at 8 bases. Germline trimming cut 0 bases from V and 2 bases from J; bases unmatched to any gene: 3. Germline V CDR1 and CDR2: LGHNA, YNFKEQ. The CDR3 consists of 15 residues. CDR3 sequence reads: CASSQDPGGAYEQYF. The CDR3, as DNA: TGTGCCAGCAGCCAAGATCCCGGGGGGGCCTACGAGCAGTACTTC.

This clone has a handful of counts. Within the sample, other DNA sequences also encode this same CDR3. The chain recombines TRBV5-6 with TRBJ2-2; no clear D gene. The CDR3 extends over 14 amino acids. Trimming left V 0 bases short and J 2 bases short, with 5 bases between. Germline CDR1 SGHDT, CDR2 YYEEEE. The CDR3 sequence is CASSLGPNTGELFF. CDR3 in DNA: TGTGCCAGCAGCTTGGGCCCCAACACCGGGGAGCTGTTTTTT.

About this clone itself: The sample carries other DNA sequences with the same CDR3. The chain recombines TRBV7-9 with TRBJ2-7; D unclear. The CDR3 runs 11 residues. V lost 1 base and J 7 bases, leaving 5 bases between the germline ends. CDR1 is SEHNR, CDR2 FQNEAQ, per germline (reference sequence). The CDR3 is CASSLGAEQYF. CDR3 nucleotide sequence: TGTGCCAGCAGCTTAGGTGCAGAGCAGTACTTC.

The rearrangement links TRBV7-2 to TRBJ2-1; 8 nucleotides match TRBD2. Trimming cost V 4 bases and J 1 base; bases outside gene matches: 9. The germline gives CDR1 SGHTA, CDR2 FQGNSA. The CDR3 length is 17 residues. The CDR3 here is CASSSPASGWSYNEQFF. The CDR3 DNA sequence: TGTGCCAGCAGCTCTCCGGCTAGCGGGTGGTCCTACAATGAGCAGTTCTTC.

The sample holds one count of this clone. The rearrangement links TRBV5-6 to TRBJ1-2; D unresolved. Trimming stripped 4 bases from V and 1 base from J, with 8 bases between. The CDR3 covers 13 residues. Germline values: CDR1 SGHDT, CDR2 YYEEEE. CDR3 DNA: TGTGCCAGCAGCGGGCCGGATAACTATGGCTACACCTTC. It encodes CASSGPDNYGYTF.

The V and J genes are TRBV28 and TRBJ2-7, with a weak D call TRBD1 (6 bases). Germline-derived CDR1 and CDR2 are MDHEN and SYDVKM. The CDR3 loop spans 13 amino acids. Trimming shortened V by 6 bases and J by 4 bases, and 13 bases separated the two germline ends. CDR3 sequence (DNA): TGTGCCAGCAGCCTCACAGGGATGTACGAGCAGTACTTC. It is translated as CASSLTGMYEQYF.

This rearrangement joins TRBV5-1 to TRBJ1-4; 7 bases are shared with TRBD1. The V segment lost 4 bases and the J segment 0 bases; nucleotides outside the gene matches: 6. The CDR3 spans 16 residues. CDR1 and CDR2 from the germline V gene are SGHRS and YFSETQ. The CDR3 loop reads CASSEGAGATNEKLFF. The CDR3 DNA follows: TGCGCCAGCAGCGAGGGGGCGGGAGCAACTAATGAAAAACTGTTTTTT.

This clone was observed a single time. Other DNA sequences in this specimen translate into the identical CDR3. The chain combines TRBV4-1 with TRBJ1-1; 9 bases are shared with TRBD1. Germline CDR1 reads MGHRA; CDR2 reads YSYEKL. V was pared by 4 bases and J by 2 bases, with 2 bases of the junction left unmatched. This CDR3 is 14 amino acids long. DNA for the CDR3: TGCGCCAGCAGCCGGGGACAGGGAAACACTGAAGCTTTCTTT. Encoded protein: CASSRGQGNTEAFF.

The rearrangement joins TRBV27 to TRBJ1-5; D is possibly TRBD1 (6 bases). The V gene lost 5 bases and the J gene lost 6 bases, with 14 bases spanning the gap. Germline-derived CDR1 and CDR2 are MNHEY and SMNVEV (reference sequence). This CDR3 has 14 residues. This CDR3 is CASSQQGTSQPQHF. In DNA form, the CDR3 reads TGTGCCAGCAGTCAACAGGGTACGAGTCAGCCCCAGCATTTT.